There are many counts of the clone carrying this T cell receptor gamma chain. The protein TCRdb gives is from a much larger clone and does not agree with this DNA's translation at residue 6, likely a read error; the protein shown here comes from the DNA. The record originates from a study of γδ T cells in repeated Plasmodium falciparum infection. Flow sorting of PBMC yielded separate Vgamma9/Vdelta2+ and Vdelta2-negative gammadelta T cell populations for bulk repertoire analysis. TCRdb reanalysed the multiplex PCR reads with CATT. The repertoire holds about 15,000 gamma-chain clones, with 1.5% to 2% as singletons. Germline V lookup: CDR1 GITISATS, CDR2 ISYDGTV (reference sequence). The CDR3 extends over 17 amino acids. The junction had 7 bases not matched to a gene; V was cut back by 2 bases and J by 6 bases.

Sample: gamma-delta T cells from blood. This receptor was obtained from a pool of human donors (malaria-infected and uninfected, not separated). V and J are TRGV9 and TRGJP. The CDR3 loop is CALWEAGGELGKKIKVF. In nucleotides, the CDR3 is TGTGCCTTGTGGGAGGCTGGTGGAGAGTTGGGCAAAAAAATCAAGGTATTT.